The clone carrying this T cell receptor (beta chain) was detected a few times. Its antigen is not known. These data are taken from a study of T cell responses to AZD1222 COVID-19 vaccine. Broader study findings: Clonal diversity may have been underestimated in mostly white British donors. Among AZD1222 vaccinees, only six were seropositive at baseline.

Libraries were prepared by immunoSEQ multiplex PCR; TCRdb keeps only in-frame clonotypes and omits some of them. Of tens of thousands of clones in the sample, around 91% are singletons; the top ten hold 30% to 40%. The source of this sequence is an adult in good health. Sequencing used peripheral blood, obtained on day 0 of AZD1222 vaccination.

The CDR3 spells CASSYNGGDSNQPQHF. The CDR3, as DNA: TGTGCCAGCAGTTACAACGGAGGGGATAGCAATCAGCCCCAGCATTTT. V and J are TRBV6-6 and TRBJ1-5, with TRBD1 as a possible D gene (5 bases). Germline CDR1 MNHNY, CDR2 SVGAGI (reference sequence). This CDR3 has 16 residues. V was clipped by 2 bases and J by 0 bases, with 11 bases between them.